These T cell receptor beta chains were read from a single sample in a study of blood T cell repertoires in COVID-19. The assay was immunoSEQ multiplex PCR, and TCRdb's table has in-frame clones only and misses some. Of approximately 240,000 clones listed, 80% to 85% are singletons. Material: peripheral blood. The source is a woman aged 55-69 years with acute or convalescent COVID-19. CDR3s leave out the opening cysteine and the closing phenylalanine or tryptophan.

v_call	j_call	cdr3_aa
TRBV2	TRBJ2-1	ASSGLAGSYNEQF
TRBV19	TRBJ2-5	ASSIVGLAGAEETQY
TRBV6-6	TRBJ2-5	ASSPRTGWTQETQY
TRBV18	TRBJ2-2	ASSPTSTVTGELF
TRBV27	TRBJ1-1	ASSPRGLVNTEAF
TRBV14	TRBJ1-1	ASSRGYIAF
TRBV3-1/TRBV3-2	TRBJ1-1	ASSQGIRVPTEAF
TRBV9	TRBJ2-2	ASSPILQGQVTGELF
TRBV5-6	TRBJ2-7	ASSLTRVSSYEQY
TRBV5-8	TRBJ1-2	ASSFSGNHGYT
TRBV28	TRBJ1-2	ASRDLTGGIGGYT
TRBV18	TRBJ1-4	ASSPGTGSEKLF
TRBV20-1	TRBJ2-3	SASMGGAGTDTQY
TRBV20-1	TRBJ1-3	SARSTNTIY
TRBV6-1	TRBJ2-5	ASSESFAWRRGTQY
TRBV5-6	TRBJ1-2	ASSPTARGDYYGYT